The 8 T cell receptor beta chains below all came from one sample that was sequenced in a study of T cell clonality in common variable immunodeficiency. The protocol was immunoSEQ multiplex PCR, while the TCRdb copy is restricted to in-frame clones and leaves out a portion. This sample carries some 28,000 clones, none of them present only once. The sample consisted of peripheral blood mononuclear cells. These receptors all come from a person aged 18-69 years in good health.

This clone was recorded many times. With the read ending 3 residues before the CDR3 end, the germline J gene is used to fill in that end. The rearrangement joins TRBV2 to TRBJ2-7, with TRBD1 identical over 8 bases. V gave up 7 bases and J gave up 4 bases; unmatched junction bases: 12. The CDR3 has 15 residues. Germline assignment: CDR1 SNHLY and CDR2 FYNNEI. CDR3 amino acids: CASTLDRGRRYEQYF. Incomplete CDR3 DNA: TGTGCCAGCACCCTCGACAGGGGACGCAGATACGAG.

This clone was picked up many times. The CDR3 sequence: CASSLTRTGGPDTQYF. The part of the CDR3 DNA that was read is TGTGCCAGCAGCTTAACCCGGACAGGGGGCCCGGATACG. The chain combines TRBV7-3 with TRBJ2-3, with 11 bases lining up with TRBD1. The read terminates 3 residues before the CDR3 end, so the remaining end is supplied by the germline J gene. The junction had 5 bases not matched to a gene; V was cut back by 0 bases and J by 6 bases. This CDR3 contains 16 residues. Germline assignment: CDR1 SGHTA and CDR2 FQGTGA.

This clone was seen at least ten times. The CDR3 end falls 3 residues outside the read, so it is completed with the germline J gene. This rearrangement joins TRBV6-1 to TRBJ1-4, with 7 bases lining up with TRBD1. Germline-derived CDR1 and CDR2 are MNHNS and SASEGT. This CDR3 region has 16 residues. Unmatched junction bases numbered 12, after V lost 6 bases and J lost 5 bases. CDR3 DNA (partial): TGTGCCAGCAGGGAACTAGGTCGGGACAGCAATGAAAAA. Translating gives CASRELGRDSNEK. Given in full, the CDR3 is CASRELGRDSNEKLFF.

This clone was seen at least ten times. Read coverage stops 3 residues before the CDR3 terminus; the germline J gene supplies the remainder. V usage is TRBV5-8 and J usage is TRBJ2-3; D is perhaps TRBD2 (5 bases). Trimming stripped 6 bases from V and 1 base from J, with 9 bases between. Looked up from germline, CDR1 is SGHTS and CDR2 is YDEGEE. The CDR3 covers 13 residues. CDR3 DNA (partial): TGTGCCAGCATCCTGCGGGGCACAGATACG. It yields the protein CASILRGTDT. Given in full, the CDR3 is CASILRGTDTQYF. The variable domain in full, with the rest retrieved from reference TRBV5-8 and TRBJ2-3, is EAGVTQSPTHLIKTRGQQATLRCSPISGHTSVYWYQQALGLGLQFLLWYDEGEERNRGNFPPRFSGRQFPNYSSELNVNALELEDSALYLCASILRGTDTQYFGPGTRLTVL.

This clone was seen at least ten times. The read falls 3 residues short of the CDR3 end, and the missing part is taken from the germline J gene. The chain uses TRBV18 and TRBJ2-7; TRBD1 aligns across 10 bases. The trim removed 5 bases at V and 3 bases at J, leaving 4 bases unmatched. CDR3 length: 14 residues. Germline assignment: CDR1 KGHSH and CDR2 LQKENI. CDR3 sequence reads: CASSAGTGVYEQYF. Partial CDR3 DNA: TGTGCCAGCTCAGCCGGGACAGGGGTCTACGAG.

This clone has at least ten counts. Read data end 3 residues before the CDR3 end; the end is taken from the germline J gene. The genes are TRBV6-1 and TRBJ2-7, with 9 bases that match TRBD1. J gave up 4 bases and V 3 bases, and 4 bases lay outside the gene matches. Germline loops: CDR1 MNHNS, CDR2 SASEGT. This CDR3 spans 14 amino acids. The covered CDR3 bases are TGTGCCAGCAGTGACGGGACAGGGCTATACGAG. Protein product: CASSDGTGLYE. The whole CDR3 sequence reads CASSDGTGLYEQYF.

This clone was counted ten times or more. The read halts 3 residues ahead of the CDR3 end, with the missing end drawn from the germline J gene. The chain combines TRBV20-1 with TRBJ2-3, with 10 bases that match TRBD2. Unmatched junction bases numbered 2, after V lost 1 base and J lost 1 base. The length of the CDR3 is 15 residues. Germline V CDR1 and CDR2: DFQATT, SNEGSKA (reference sequence). CDR3 DNA, as far as it was read: TGCAGTGCTAGAGCTGGGACTAGCGGCACAGATACG. It specifies CSARAGTSGTDT. The entire CDR3 reads CSARAGTSGTDTQYF.

This clone has at least ten counts. The read ends 3 residues before the CDR3 terminus; that terminus is restored from the germline J gene. The chain employs TRBV7-3 and TRBJ2-7; 9 nucleotides match TRBD1. This CDR3 region has 14 residues. Germline assignment: CDR1 SGHTA and CDR2 FQGTGA. The ends lost 3 bases at V and 5 bases at J; junction bases unmatched: 5. The CDR3 spells CASSLGQGFHEQYF. The DNA read from the CDR3 is TGTGCCAGCAGCTTGGGACAGGGTTTCCACGAG.